This T cell receptor beta chain was profiled in a study of spatial heterogeneity in lung cancer. Findings of the study overall: Within tumors, counts of expanded alpha and beta TCRs tracked tumor mutation counts.

TCRdb called the 5' RACE reads again in MiXCR, with one record for every CDR3 protein. The table has 12,000 or so distinct CDR3 sequences, 13% to 15% seen once. This clonotype has at least ten counts. Its cognate antigen is unknown. Indicated time point: sample taken at primary tumor resection. Samples came from 70 to 80 TRACERx patients with untreated early-stage lung cancer. This clonotype was obtained from a male donor with early-stage non-small cell lung cancer. The sample here was lung tumor tissue, taken at surgery.

The CDR3 DNA follows: TGCAGCGTTGATGGGGCAGGGGCTCAAGATACGCAGTATTTT. Translated: CSVDGAGAQDTQYF. J is TRBJ2-3 and V is TRBV29-1; possible D gene TRBD1, 6 bases. The CDR3 is made up of 14 amino acids. Germline V gene sequence: CDR1 SQVTM, CDR2 ANQGSEA. V was clipped by 3 bases and J by 5 bases, with 15 bases between them.